The entry that follows covers one T cell receptor (beta chain) sequence. The antigen this receptor binds is unknown. One base away there is no much larger clone; base qualities are not given. Library construction relied on the immunoSEQ multiplex PCR assay. Rearranged TCR beta chain sequences were amplified using the hsTCRB Kit according to the manufacturer's protocol. An Illumina MiSeq was used to sequence the TCRB libraries. In the original analysis: Demultiplexing, trimming and gene mapping were performed with the kit vendor's proprietary platform. The source is immuneACCESS, and TCRdb retained only in-frame sequences with V and J called. Part of the clones is not carried over; for the studies checked, unresolved V genes explain less than half of this, and the remainder is unexplained. V, J and clone size derive from that table, while D and trimming were established from the DNA sequence. This sample holds 75,000 to 85,000 clones; roughly 90% were observed only once. The ten largest clones take up about 0.61% of the sample.

This specimen comes from a study of a mutant IDH1 vaccine in newly diagnosed glioma (dated by TCRdb to the early 2020s). Looking at the study overall: Patients were given eight vaccinations, in weeks 1, 3, 5, 7, 11, 15, 19 and 23, which matched visits V03 through V10. In the chemotherapy-containing groups, vaccination started alongside temozolomide cycles, whereas in patients who had radiotherapy alone it started 4-6 weeks after radiotherapy. Of the approximately 35 treated patients, 62.5% were male and 37.5% were female, and a mean age of roughly 41 years was recorded. Prior to enrollment, patients had been given standard therapy consisting of radiotherapy alone, temozolomide alone, or radiochemotherapy with temozolomide, with the combination given to most patients. Peripheral blood samples were drawn at six visits, namely V03 (baseline), V05, V07, V10, V12 and V13. For exploratory analyses, longitudinal TCRB deep sequencing was carried out in about two dozen treated patients wherever samples were available.

CDR1 MNHEY and CDR2 SMNVEV are derived from the germline V gene (reference sequence). V is pared back by 6 bases and J by 1 base, with 9 bases lying between the germline termini. The CDR3 runs 13 residues from the cysteine to the phenylalanine. Of the read, only the CDR3 DNA is kept; its 39 bases are in frame from base 1. According to the study, the label for this sample's time point signals: week 5, during vaccination. Each vaccine dose was 300 ug of a 20-mer mutant IDH1 peptide in Montanide, given subcutaneously with topical imiquimod. Donors had newly diagnosed WHO grade 3 or 4 IDH1-mutant astrocytomas with loss of nuclear ATRX. The samples were drawn from NOA16, a multicentre, single-arm, open-label phase I trial in Germany that tested a mutant IDH1 peptide vaccine in humans for the first time. Genomic DNA for TCRB sequencing was extracted from EDTA blood using the DNeasy Blood and Tissue Kit.

What the authors observed across the whole study: PBMC samples for TCRB deep sequencing were selected based on availability. Immune responses induced by the vaccine were seen in over 90% of patients across multiple MHC alleles. Pseudoprogression appeared unrelated to alterations in the top peripheral T cell clonotypes detected by TCRB sequencing. According to the authors, sample limitations meant that analyses of patient blood samples could not be reproduced.

The sequence is built from TRBV27 and TRBJ1-1, and TRBD1 may be the D gene, going by 5 matching bases. This specimen consisted of PBMCs, obtained from a glioma patient whose treatment included an IDH1 peptide vaccine. The source of this sequence is a woman between 50 and 59 years old with glioma. CDR3 protein: CASSKTGNTEAFF. The bases read TGTGCCAGCAGCAAAACAGGGAACACTGAAGCTTTCTTT.